This T cell receptor beta chain appears in the sequencing data of a study of blood T cell repertoires in COVID-19. Study at large: Both acute and convalescent COVID-19 samples were obtained from the United States, Italy and Spain. T cells, B-cell-depleted T cells, or PBMCs supplied cDNA or gDNA.

Libraries were prepared by immunoSEQ multiplex PCR; TCRdb keeps only in-frame clonotypes and omits some of them. The sample holds some 140,000 clones, 70% to 85% seen once. Germline CDR1 reads SGHTA; CDR2 reads FQGNSA. The CDR3 totals 14 residues. V gave up 3 bases and J gave up 4 bases, with 11 bases separating them. The TCR originated in a man in his 60s who had recovered from COVID-19. Sequenced sample: peripheral blood. This chain joins TRBV7-2 and TRBJ2-3; a possible D gene is TRBD1 (6 bases). CDR3 protein: CASSFGQPPDTQYF. CDR3 nucleotide sequence: TGTGCCAGCAGCTTTGGACAGCCCCCAGATACGCAGTATTTT.